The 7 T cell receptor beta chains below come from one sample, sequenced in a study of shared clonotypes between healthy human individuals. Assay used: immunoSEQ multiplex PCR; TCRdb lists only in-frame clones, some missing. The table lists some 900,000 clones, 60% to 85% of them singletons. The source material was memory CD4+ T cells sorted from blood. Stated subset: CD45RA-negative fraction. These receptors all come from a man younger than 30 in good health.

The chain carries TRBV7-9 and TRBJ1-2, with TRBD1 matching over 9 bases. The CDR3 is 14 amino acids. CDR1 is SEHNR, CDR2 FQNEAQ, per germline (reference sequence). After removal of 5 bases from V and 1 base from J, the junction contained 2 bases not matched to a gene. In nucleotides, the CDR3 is TGTGCCAGCAGCAACAGGGGGCTTAACTATGGCTACACCTTC. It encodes CASSNRGLNYGYTF.

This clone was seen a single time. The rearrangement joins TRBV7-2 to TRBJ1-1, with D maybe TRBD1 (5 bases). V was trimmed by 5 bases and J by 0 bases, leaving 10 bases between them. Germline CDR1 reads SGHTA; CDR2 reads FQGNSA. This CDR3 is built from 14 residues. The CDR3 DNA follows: TGTGCCAGCAGCCTGGGACTGATGAACACTGAAGCTTTCTTT. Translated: CASSLGLMNTEAFF.

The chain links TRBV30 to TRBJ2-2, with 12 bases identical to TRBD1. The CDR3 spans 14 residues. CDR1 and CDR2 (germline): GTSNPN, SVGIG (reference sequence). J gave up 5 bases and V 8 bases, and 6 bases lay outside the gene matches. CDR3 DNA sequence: TGTGCCAGGGACAGGGGGCAAGGAACCGGGGAGCTGTTTTTT. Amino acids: CARDRGQGTGELFF.

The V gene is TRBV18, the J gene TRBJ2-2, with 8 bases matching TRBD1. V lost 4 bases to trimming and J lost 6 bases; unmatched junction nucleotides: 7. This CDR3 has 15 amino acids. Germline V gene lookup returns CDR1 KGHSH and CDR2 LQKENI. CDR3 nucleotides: TGTGCCAGCTCACTGACAGGGGATCGGTCCGGGGAGCTGTTTTTT. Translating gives CASSLTGDRSGELFF. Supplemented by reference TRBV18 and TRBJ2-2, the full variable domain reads NAGVMQNPRHLVRRRGQEARLRCSPMKGHSHVYWYRQLPEEGLKFMVYLQKENIIDESGMPKERFSAEFPKEGPSILRIQQVVRGDSAAYFCASSLTGDRSGELFFGEGSRLTVL.

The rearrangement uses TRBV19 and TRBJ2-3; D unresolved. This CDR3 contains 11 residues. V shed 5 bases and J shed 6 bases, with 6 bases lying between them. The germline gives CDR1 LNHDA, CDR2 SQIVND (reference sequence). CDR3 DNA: TGTGCCAGTAGTTCTGACGATACGCAGTATTTT. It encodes CASSSDDTQYF.

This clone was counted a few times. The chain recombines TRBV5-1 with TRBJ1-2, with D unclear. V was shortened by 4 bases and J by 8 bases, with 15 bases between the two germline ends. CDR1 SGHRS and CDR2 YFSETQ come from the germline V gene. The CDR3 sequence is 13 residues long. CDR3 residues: CASSPDLEGGYTF. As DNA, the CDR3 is TGCGCCAGCAGCCCGGACCTGGAGGGAGGCTACACCTTC. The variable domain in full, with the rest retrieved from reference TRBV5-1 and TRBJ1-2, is KAGVTQTPRYLIKTRGQQVTLSCSPISGHRSVSWYQQTPGQGLQFLFEYFSETQRNKGNFPGRFSGRQFSNSRSEMNVSTLELGDSALYLCASSPDLEGGYTFGSGTRLTVV.

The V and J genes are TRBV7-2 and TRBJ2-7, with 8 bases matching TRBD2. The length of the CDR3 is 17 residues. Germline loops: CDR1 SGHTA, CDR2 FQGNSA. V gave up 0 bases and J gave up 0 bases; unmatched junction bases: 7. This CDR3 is CASSLAGLDPPSYEQYF. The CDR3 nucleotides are TGTGCCAGCAGCTTAGCGGGACTAGATCCCCCCTCCTACGAGCAGTACTTC.